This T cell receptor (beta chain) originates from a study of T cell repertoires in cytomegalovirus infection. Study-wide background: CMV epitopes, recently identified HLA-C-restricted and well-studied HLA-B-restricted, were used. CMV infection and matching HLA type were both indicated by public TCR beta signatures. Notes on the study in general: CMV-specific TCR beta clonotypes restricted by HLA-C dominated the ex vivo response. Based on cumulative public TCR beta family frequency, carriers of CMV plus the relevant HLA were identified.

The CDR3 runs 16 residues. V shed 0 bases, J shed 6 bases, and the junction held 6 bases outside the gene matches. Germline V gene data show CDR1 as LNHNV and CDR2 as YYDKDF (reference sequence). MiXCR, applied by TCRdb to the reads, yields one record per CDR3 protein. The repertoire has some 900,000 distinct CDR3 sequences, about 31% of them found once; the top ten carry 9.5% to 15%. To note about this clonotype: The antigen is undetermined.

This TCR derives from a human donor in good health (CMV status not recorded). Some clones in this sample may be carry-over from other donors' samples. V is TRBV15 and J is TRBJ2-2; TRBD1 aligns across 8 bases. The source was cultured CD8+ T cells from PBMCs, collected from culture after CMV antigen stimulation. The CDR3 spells CATSRERTGLPGELFF. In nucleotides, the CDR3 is TGTGCCACCAGCAGAGAGAGGACAGGGCTCCCCGGGGAGCTGTTTTTT.